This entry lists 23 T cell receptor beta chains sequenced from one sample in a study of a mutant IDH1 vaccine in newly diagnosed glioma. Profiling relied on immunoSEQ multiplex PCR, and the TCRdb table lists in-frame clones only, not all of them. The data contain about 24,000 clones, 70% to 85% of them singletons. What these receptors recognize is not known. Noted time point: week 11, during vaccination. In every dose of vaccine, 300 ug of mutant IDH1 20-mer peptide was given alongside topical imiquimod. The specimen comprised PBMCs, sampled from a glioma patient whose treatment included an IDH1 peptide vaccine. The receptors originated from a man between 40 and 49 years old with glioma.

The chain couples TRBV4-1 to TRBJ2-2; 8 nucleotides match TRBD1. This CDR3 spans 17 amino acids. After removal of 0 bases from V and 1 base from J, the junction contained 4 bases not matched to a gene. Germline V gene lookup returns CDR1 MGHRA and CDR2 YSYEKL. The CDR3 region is CASSQDRGTGNTGELFF. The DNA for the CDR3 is TGCGCCAGCAGCCAAGATCGGGGGACAGGGAACACCGGGGAGCTGTTTTTT.

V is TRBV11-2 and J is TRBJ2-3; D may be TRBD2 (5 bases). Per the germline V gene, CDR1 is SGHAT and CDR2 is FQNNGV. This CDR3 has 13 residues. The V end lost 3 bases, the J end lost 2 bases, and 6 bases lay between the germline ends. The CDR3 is CASSLGATDTQYF. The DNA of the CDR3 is TGTGCCAGCAGCTTGGGAGCCACAGATACGCAGTATTTT.

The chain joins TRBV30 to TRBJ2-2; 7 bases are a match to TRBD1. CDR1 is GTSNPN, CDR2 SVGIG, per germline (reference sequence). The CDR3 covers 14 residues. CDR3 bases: TGTGCGTCTCCGGGACAGCAGAACACCGGGGAGCTGTTTTTT. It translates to CASPGQQNTGELFF.

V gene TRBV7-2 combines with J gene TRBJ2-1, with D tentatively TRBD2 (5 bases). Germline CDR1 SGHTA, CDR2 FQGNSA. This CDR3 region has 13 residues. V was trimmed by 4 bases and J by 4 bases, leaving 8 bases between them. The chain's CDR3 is CASSSDLYNEQFF. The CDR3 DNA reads TGTGCCAGCAGCTCGGACTTGTACAATGAGCAGTTCTTC. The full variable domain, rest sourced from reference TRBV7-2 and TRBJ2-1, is GAGVSQSPSNKVTEKGKDVELRCDPISGHTALYWYRQSLGQGLEFLIYFQGNSAPDKSGLPSDRFSAERTGGSVSTLTIQRTQQEDSAVYLCASSSDLYNEQFFGPGTRLTVL.

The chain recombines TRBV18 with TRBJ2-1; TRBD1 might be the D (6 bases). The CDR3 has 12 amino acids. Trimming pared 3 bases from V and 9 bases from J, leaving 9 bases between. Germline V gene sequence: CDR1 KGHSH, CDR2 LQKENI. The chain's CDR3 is CASSPDSFEQFF. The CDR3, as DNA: TGTGCCAGCTCACCGGACAGTTTTGAGCAGTTCTTC.

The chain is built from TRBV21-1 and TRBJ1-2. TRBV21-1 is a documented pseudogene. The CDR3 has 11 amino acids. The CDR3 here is CASSKTYGYTF. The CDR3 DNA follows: TGTGCCAGCAGCAAAACCTATGGCTACACCTTC.

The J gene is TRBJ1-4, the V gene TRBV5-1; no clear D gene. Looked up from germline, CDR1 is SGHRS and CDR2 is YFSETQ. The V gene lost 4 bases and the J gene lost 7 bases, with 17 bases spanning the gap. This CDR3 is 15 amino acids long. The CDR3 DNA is TGCGCCAGCAGCACCCGGGCCGCTTGGGGTGAAAAACTGTTTTTT. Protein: CASSTRAAWGEKLFF.

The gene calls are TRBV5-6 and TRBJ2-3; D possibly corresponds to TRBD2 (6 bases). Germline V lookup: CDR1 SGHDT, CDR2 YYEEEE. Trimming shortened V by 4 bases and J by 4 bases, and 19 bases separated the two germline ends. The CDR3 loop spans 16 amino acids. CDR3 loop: CASSPRDSIRPDTQYF. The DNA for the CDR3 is TGTGCCAGCAGCCCCCGGGACTCCATAAGGCCAGATACGCAGTATTTT. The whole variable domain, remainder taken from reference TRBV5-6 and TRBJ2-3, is DAGVTQSPTHLIKTRGQQVTLRCSPKSGHDTVSWYQQALGQGPQFIFQYYEEEERQRGNFPDRFSGHQFPNYSSELNVNALLLGDSALYLCASSPRDSIRPDTQYFGPGTRLTVL.

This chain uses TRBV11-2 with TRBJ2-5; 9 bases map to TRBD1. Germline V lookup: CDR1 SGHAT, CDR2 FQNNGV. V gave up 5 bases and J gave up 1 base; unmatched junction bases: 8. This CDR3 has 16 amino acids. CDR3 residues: CASSVGQGTLQETQYF. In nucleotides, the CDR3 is TGTGCCAGCAGCGTCGGACAGGGGACCCTCCAAGAGACCCAGTACTTC.

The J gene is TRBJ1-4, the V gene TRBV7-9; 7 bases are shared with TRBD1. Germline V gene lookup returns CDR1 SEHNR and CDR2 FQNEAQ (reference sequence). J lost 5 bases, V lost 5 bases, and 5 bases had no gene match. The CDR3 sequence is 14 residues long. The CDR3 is CASSPTGRNEKLFF. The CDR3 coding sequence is TGTGCCAGCAGCCCGACAGGGAGGAATGAAAAACTGTTTTTT.

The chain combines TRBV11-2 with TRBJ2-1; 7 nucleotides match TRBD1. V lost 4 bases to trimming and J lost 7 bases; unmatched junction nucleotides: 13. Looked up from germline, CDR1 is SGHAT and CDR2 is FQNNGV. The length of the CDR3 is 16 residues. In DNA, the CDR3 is TGTGCCAGCAGCTCCGCCCCGGACAGGAGGTTGAATGAGCAGTTCTTC. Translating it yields CASSSAPDRRLNEQFF.

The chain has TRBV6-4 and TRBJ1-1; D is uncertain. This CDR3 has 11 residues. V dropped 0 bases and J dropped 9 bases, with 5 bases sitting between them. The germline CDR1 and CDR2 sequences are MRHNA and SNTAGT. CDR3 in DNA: TGTGCCAGCAGTGACTCGGTAAAAGCTTTCTTT. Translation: CASSDSVKAFF.

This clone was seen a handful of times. The CDR3 spells CASSLQEINQPQHF. Here the CDR3 DNA reads TGTGCCAGCAGTTTACAGGAGATCAATCAGCCCCAGCATTTT. V usage is TRBV6-6 and J usage is TRBJ1-5; the D gene is possibly TRBD1 (5 bases). CDR1 is MNHNY and CDR2 is SVGAGI in the germline V gene (reference sequence). The CDR3 spans 14 residues. V dropped 4 bases and J dropped 3 bases, with 10 bases sitting between them.

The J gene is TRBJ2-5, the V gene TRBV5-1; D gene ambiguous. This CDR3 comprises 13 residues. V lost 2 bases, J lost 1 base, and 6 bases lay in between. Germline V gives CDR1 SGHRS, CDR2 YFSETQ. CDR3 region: CASSFSGQETQYF. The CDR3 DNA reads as TGCGCCAGCAGCTTTTCGGGCCAAGAGACCCAGTACTTC.

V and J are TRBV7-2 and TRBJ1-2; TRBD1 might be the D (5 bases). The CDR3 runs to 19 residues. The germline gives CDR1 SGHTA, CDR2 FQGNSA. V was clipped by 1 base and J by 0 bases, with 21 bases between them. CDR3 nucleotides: TGTGCCAGCAGCTTAGGGGACCTACAGGATTACACCACTAACTATGGCTACACCTTC. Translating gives CASSLGDLQDYTTNYGYTF. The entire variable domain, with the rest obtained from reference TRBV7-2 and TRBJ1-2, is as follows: GAGVSQSPSNKVTEKGKDVELRCDPISGHTALYWYRQSLGQGLEFLIYFQGNSAPDKSGLPSDRFSAERTGGSVSTLTIQRTQQEDSAVYLCASSLGDLQDYTTNYGYTFGSGTRLTVV.

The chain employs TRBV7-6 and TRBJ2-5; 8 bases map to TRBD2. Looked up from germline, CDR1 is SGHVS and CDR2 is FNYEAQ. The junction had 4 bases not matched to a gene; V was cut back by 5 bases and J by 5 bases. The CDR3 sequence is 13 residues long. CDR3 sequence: CASSPGTRETQYF. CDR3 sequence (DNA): TGTGCCAGCAGCCCCGGGACTAGGGAGACCCAGTACTTC.

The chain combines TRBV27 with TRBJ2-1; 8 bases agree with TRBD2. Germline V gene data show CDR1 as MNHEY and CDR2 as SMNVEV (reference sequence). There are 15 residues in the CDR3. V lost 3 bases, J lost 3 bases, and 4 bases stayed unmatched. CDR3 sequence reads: CASSLQTSGYNEQFF. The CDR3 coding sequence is TGTGCCAGCAGTTTGCAAACTAGCGGCTACAATGAGCAGTTCTTC.

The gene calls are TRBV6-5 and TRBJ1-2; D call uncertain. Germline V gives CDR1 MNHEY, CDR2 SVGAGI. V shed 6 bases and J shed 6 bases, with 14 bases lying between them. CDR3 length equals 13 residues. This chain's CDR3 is CASRSRSWDGYTF. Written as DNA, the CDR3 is TGTGCCAGCAGATCACGCTCGTGGGATGGCTACACCTTC.

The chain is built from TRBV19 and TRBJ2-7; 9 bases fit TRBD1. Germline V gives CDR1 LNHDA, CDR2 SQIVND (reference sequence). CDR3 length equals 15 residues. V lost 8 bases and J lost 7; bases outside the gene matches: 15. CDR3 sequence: CASSTGGGSPWEQYF. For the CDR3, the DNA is TGTGCCAGTTCTACAGGGGGCGGCTCCCCCTGGGAGCAGTACTTC.

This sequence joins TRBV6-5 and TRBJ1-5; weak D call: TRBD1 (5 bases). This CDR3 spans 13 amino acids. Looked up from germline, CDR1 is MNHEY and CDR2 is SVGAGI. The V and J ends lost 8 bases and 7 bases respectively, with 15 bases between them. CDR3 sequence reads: CASAGGRKQPQHF. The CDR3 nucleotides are TGTGCCAGCGCCGGGGGAAGAAAGCAGCCCCAGCATTTT.

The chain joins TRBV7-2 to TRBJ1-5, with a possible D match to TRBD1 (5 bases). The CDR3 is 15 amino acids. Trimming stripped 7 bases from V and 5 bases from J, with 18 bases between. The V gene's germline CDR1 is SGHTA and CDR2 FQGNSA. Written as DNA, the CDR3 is TGTGCCAGCAACCCAAGCGGCAGGGAAGATCAGCCCCAGCATTTT. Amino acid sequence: CASNPSGREDQPQHF. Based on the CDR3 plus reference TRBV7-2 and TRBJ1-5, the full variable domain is GAGVSQSPSNKVTEKGKDVELRCDPISGHTALYWYRQSLGQGLEFLIYFQGNSAPDKSGLPSDRFSAERTGGSVSTLTIQRTQQEDSAVYLCASNPSGREDQPQHFGDGTRLSIL.

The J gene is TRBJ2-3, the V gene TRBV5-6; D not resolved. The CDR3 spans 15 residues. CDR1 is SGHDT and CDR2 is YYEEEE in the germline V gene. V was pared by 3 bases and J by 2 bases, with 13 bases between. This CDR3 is CASSSLVTDTDTQYF. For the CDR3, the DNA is TGTGCCAGCAGCTCCTTGGTAACTGACACAGATACGCAGTATTTT.

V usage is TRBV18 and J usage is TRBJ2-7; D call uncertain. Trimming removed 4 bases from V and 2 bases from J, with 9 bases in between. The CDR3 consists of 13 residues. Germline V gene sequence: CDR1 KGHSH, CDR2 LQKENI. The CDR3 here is CASSRDGPYEQYF. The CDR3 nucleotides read TGTGCCAGCTCACGTGACGGCCCCTACGAGCAGTACTTC.